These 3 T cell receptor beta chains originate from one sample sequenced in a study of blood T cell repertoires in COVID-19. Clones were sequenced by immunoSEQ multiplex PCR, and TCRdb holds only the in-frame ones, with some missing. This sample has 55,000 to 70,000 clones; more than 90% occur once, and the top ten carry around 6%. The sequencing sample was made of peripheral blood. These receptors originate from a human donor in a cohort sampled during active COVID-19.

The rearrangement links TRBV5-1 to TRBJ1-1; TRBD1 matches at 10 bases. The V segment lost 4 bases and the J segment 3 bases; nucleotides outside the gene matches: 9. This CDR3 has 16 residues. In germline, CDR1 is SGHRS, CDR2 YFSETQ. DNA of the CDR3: TGCGCCAGCAGCCCTCCACCCGGGACAGGGGACACTGAAGCTTTCTTT. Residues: CASSPPPGTGDTEAFF.

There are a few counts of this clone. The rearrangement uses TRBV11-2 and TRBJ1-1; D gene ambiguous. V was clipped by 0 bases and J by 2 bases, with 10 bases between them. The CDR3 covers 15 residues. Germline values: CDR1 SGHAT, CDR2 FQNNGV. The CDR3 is CASSLDPSYNTEAFF. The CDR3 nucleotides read TGTGCCAGCAGCTTAGATCCTTCTTATAACACTGAAGCTTTCTTT. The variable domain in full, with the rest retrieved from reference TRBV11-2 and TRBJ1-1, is EAGVAQSPRYKIIEKRQSVAFWCNPISGHATLYWYQQILGQGPKLLIQFQNNGVVDDSQLPKDRFSAERLKGVDSTLKIQPAKLEDSAVYLCASSLDPSYNTEAFFGQGTRLTVV.

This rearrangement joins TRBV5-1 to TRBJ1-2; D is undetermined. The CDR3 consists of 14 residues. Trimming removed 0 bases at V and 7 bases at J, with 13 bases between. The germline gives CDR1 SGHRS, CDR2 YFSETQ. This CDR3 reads CASSLASGSGGYTF. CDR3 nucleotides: TGCGCCAGCAGCTTGGCGTCGGGGAGTGGTGGCTACACCTTC.